Listed below are T cell receptor beta chains from one sample, sequenced in a study of T-cell memory formation after mild COVID-19. In TCRdb, the 5' RACE reads were re-called with MiXCR into one record per CDR3 protein. The table records over 450,000 distinct CDR3 sequences, about a fifth of them present only once. What was sequenced was PBMCs or a T cell subset sorted from them (not recorded which). The receptors shown here come from an adult woman who had mild COVID-19 (a few samples of this study predate the infection). Cell type and time point are not known. CDR3s include the opening cysteine and the closing phenylalanine or tryptophan. Each record gives: D gene, V gene, J gene, clone size, CDR3 DNA, CDR3 protein. A D gene is named only where the DNA matches it firmly. A row's size may be missing; if present it is once, few, many or a size class.

>.|TRBV5-1|TRBJ1-1|.
TGCGCCAGCAGCTTGTATCGGAACACTGAAGCTTTCTTT
CASSLYRNTEAFF
>.|TRBV6-5|TRBJ1-2|.
TGTGCCAGCAGTGACCGTTTACCGGATGGCTACACCTTC
CASSDRLPDGYTF
>.|TRBV20-1|TRBJ2-3|few
TGCAGTGCTATAGACGGGAGAGGCACAGATACGCAGTATTTT
CSAIDGRGTDTQYF
>.|TRBV12-3/TRBV12-4|TRBJ2-1|few
TGTGCCAGCACCTACACGACAATATACAATGAGCAGTTCTTC
CASTYTTIYNEQFF
>.|TRBV10-3|TRBJ2-7|.
TGTGCCATCAAGTTCCCCGAGCAGTACTTC
CAIKFPEQYF
>TRBD1|TRBV4-1|TRBJ2-7|.
TGCGCCAGCAGCCAAGGACAGGGGCCCAGCTACGAGCAGTACTTC
CASSQGQGPSYEQYF
>TRBD2|TRBV4-2|TRBJ2-7|many
TGTGCCAGCAGCCAATCTGGACTAGCGGTCAATAACGAGCAGTACTTC
CASSQSGLAVNNEQYF
>TRBD2|TRBV2|TRBJ2-3|.
TGTGCCAGCAGTGTCCCGACTAGCGGGAGGGCTATAGTTACAGATACGCAGTATTTT
CASSVPTSGRAIVTDTQYF
>.|TRBV29-1|TRBJ1-1|.
TGCAGCGTTGAAGCCGGAAACATGAACACTGAAGCTTTCTTT
CSVEAGNMNTEAFF
>.|TRBV19|TRBJ1-5|.
TGTGCCAGTACCCTAGGGGGGTTTGTGGGCAATCAGCCCCAGCATTTT
CASTLGGFVGNQPQHF
>.|TRBV5-6|TRBJ2-7|.
TGTGCCAGCAGCTCTCGACAGGAAAGCCCCTACGAGCAGTACTTC
CASSSRQESPYEQYF
>.|TRBV3-1|TRBJ2-5|.
TGTGCCAGCAGCCAAGGGGGCGGAGAGACCCAGTACTTC
CASSQGGGETQYF
>.|TRBV7-9|TRBJ1-2|few
TGTGCCAGCAGCTCAGACGGGACATTAGTCTATGGCTACACCTTC
CASSSDGTLVYGYTF
>TRBD2|TRBV7-8|TRBJ2-1|few
TGTGCCAGCAGCCGGACTAGCGGGAGAGGTTCCTACAATGAGCAGTTCTTC
CASSRTSGRGSYNEQFF
>TRBD1|TRBV5-5|TRBJ1-5|.
TGTGCCAGCAGCTTGAAGGGGACAGGGGGCAATCAGCCCCAGCATTTT
CASSLKGTGGNQPQHF
>.|TRBV4-3|TRBJ2-1|.
TGCGCCAGCAGCCAACTAGGGGGGGGGTACAATGAGCAGTTCTTC
CASSQLGGGYNEQFF
>TRBD1|TRBV4-1|TRBJ2-7|few
TGCGCCAGCAGTCCGACAGGGGACGGAACCTACGAGCAGTACTTC
CASSPTGDGTYEQYF
>.|TRBV7-9|TRBJ1-3|few
TGTGCCAGCAGTTCGGTTGGGGGCCTTGGAAACACCATATATTTT
CASSSVGGLGNTIYF
>.|TRBV20-1|TRBJ2-3|.
TGCAGTGCCCCCCCCTTAGCTGATACGCAGTATTTT
CSAPPLADTQYF
>.|TRBV6-1|TRBJ1-2|few
TGTGCCAGCAGGGAAGGGATGGATGGCTACACCTTC
CASREGMDGYTF
>.|TRBV5-1|TRBJ2-2|.
TGCGCCAGCAGCTTCCGTCGTGAAGGCACCGGGGAGCTGTTTTTT
CASSFRREGTGELFF
>.|TRBV3-1|TRBJ2-4|.
TGTGCCAGCAGCCAAGGGTTCAAAAACATTCAGTACTTC
CASSQGFKNIQYF
>TRBD1|TRBV5-1|TRBJ2-1|.
TGCGCCAGCAGGGCAAGGACAGGGAACAATGAGCAGTTCTTC
CASRARTGNNEQFF
>TRBD1|TRBV20-1|TRBJ2-3|few
TGCAGTGCTAGTTCTAGGGGGCGGACAGATACGCAGTATTTT
CSASSRGRTDTQYF
>.|TRBV29-1|TRBJ1-2|.
TGCAGCGTTGTAGGGACGTATGGCTACACCTTC
CSVVGTYGYTF
>.|TRBV11-2|TRBJ2-7|few
TGTGCCAGCAGCTTAGGGGCCATAGAGCAGTACTTC
CASSLGAIEQYF
>.|TRBV5-1|TRBJ2-5|few
TGCGCCAGCAGCTTGGCCTTTGCGGACGAAGAGACCCAGTACTTC
CASSLAFADEETQYF
>TRBD1|TRBV5-4|TRBJ1-4|.
TGTGCCAGCAGCTCTCAGGGGGCTGATGAAAAACTGTTTTTT
CASSSQGADEKLFF
>TRBD2|TRBV7-8|TRBJ2-3|.
TGTGCCAGCAGCTCGGGACTAGCGGGGGTCTTTGGTACGCAGTATTTT
CASSSGLAGVFGTQYF
>TRBD1|TRBV7-3|TRBJ2-3|.
TGTGCCAGCAGCTTTTTTACAGGGGCAGATACGCAGTATTTT
CASSFFTGADTQYF
>.|TRBV11-3|TRBJ2-7|few
TGTGCCAGCAGCTTAGGCGGACTTAACTCCTACGAGCAGTACTTC
CASSLGGLNSYEQYF
>.|TRBV7-9|TRBJ1-1|.
TGTGCCAGCAGCTCTGGAGATGGGGAAGCTTTCTTT
CASSSGDGEAFF
>.|TRBV7-9|TRBJ1-1|few
TGTGCCAGCAGCCCTCCGGGGGGAAATGCTGAAGCTTTCTTT
CASSPPGGNAEAFF
>.|TRBV7-2|TRBJ2-3|few
TGTGCCAGCAGCCCCGGACGAATTAGCACAGATACGCAGTATTTT
CASSPGRISTDTQYF
>.|TRBV5-1|TRBJ1-1|many
TGCGCCAGCAGCTTGAGTGGGGGGAACACTGAAGCTTTCTTT
CASSLSGGNTEAFF
>.|TRBV24-1|TRBJ1-2|.
TGTGCCACCAGTGTGGGGTATGACTATGGCTACACCTTC
CATSVGYDYGYTF
>.|TRBV10-3|TRBJ2-7|few
TGTGCCATCAGTGAAACAAGAGGGCCTCTGTTCGAGCAGTACTTC
CAISETRGPLFEQYF
>TRBD2|TRBV7-2|TRBJ2-2|many
TGTGCCAGCAGCTTAGACACTAGCGGCCCCCCGGTGATTTTT
CASSLDTSGPPVIF
>.|TRBV21-1|TRBJ1-2|.
TGTGCCAGCAGCACACACGGCTGCACCTTC
CASSTHGCTF
>.|TRBV21-1|TRBJ2-1|.
TGTGCCAGCAATTCCCGGGACAGGGAAAATGAGCAGTTCTTC
CASNSRDRENEQFF
>.|TRBV7-9|TRBJ2-3|many
TGTGCCAGCAGCCCCCAGGGACGCACAGATACGCAGTATTTT
CASSPQGRTDTQYF
>.|TRBV20-1|TRBJ2-7|few
TGCAGTGCTAGAGATCAGGACAGAGGTCCCTACGAGCAGTACTTC
CSARDQDRGPYEQYF